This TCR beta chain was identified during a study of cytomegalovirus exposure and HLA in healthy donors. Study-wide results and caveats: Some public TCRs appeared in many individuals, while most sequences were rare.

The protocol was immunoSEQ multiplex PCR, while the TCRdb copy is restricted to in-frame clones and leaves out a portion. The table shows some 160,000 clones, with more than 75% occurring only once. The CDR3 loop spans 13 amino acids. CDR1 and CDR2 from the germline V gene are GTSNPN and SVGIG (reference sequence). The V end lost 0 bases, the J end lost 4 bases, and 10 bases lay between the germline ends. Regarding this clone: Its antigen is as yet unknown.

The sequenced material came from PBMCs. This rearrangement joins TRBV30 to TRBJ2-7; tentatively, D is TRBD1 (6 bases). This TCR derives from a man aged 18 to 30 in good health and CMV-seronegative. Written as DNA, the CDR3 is TGTGCCTGGAGTGTGGCAGGGGAGTACGAGCAGTACGTC. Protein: CAWSVAGEYEQYV.